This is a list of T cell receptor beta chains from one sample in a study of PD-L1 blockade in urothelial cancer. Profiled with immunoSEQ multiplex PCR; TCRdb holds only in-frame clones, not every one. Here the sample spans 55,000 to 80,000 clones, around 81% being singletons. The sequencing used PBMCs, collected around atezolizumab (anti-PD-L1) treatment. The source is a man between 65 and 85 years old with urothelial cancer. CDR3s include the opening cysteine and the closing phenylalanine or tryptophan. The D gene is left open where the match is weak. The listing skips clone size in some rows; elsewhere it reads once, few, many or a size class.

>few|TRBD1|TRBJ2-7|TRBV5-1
TGCGCCAGCAGCTTGGACAGGGGGTCGGCCTACGAGCAGTACTTC
CASSLDRGSAYEQYF
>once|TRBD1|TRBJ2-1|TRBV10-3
TGTGCCATCAGATCGGGACAGGGGAACAATGAGCAGTTCTTC
CAIRSGQGNNEQFF
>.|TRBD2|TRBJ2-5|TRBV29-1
TGCAGCGCCCGGCGGGAGCAAGAGACCCAGTACTTC
CSARREQETQYF
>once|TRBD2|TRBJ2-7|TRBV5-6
TGTGCCAGCAGCTTGGTATGGAGCGGGAGCTACGAGCAGTACTTC
CASSLVWSGSYEQYF
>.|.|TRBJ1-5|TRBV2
TGTGCCAGCAGTGAAGCACAGCAGGGCTTTCGGCCCCAGCATTTT
CASSEAQQGFRPQHF
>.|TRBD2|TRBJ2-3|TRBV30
TGTGCCTGCTCGACTAGCGGGGGGGATACGCAGTATTTT
CACSTSGGDTQYF
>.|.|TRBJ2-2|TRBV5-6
TGTGCCAGCAGCCGGAGGACCACCGGGGAGCTGTTTTTT
CASSRRTTGELFF
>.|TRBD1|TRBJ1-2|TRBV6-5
TGTGCCAGCAGCCGGGGACAGGGGTTATCCTATGGCTACACCTTC
CASSRGQGLSYGYTF
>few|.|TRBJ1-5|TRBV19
TGTGCCAGTAGTGCCCGCGGGGGGAATAGCAATCAGCCCCAGCATTTT
CASSARGGNSNQPQHF
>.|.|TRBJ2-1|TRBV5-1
TGCGCCAGCAGCTTGGCCGTCAGTCCCAATGAGCAGTTCTTC
CASSLAVSPNEQFF
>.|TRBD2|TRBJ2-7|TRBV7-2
TGTGCCAGCAGCTTAGTGGGGACTAGCGGATACGAGCAGTACTTC
CASSLVGTSGYEQYF
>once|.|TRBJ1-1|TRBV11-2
TGTGCCAGCAGCTTAGTGCAGGGCGCTGGAGCTTTCTTT
CASSLVQGAGAFF
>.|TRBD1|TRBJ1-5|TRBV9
TGTGCCAGCAGCCCAGAAGGGGGCCAGCCCCAGCATTTT
CASSPEGGQPQHF
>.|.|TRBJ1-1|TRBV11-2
TGTGCCAGCAGCTTCCGAGACACTGAAGCTTTCTTT
CASSFRDTEAFF
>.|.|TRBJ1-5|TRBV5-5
TGTGCCAGCAGTCTGGGGCAGATACAACGGCCCCAGCATTTT
CASSLGQIQRPQHF
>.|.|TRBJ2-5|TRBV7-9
TGTGCCAGCGGCAACCAAGAGACCCAGTACTTC
CASGNQETQYF
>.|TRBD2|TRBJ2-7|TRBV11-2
TGTGCCAGCAGACTGAACCTAGCGGGAGGGCCCAACGAGCAGTACTTC
CASRLNLAGGPNEQYF
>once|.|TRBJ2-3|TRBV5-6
TGTGCCAGCAGCTTCATCTTGGCTGACACAGATACGCAGTATTTT
CASSFILADTDTQYF
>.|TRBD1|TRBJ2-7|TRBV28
TGTGCCAGCAGTTCCCCAGGAGCCGGGACAGGAGCCTACGAGCAGTACTTC
CASSSPGAGTGAYEQYF
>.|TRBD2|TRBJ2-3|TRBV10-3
TGTGCCATCAGTGAGCGGGGAATGACTAGCGGGGTTAGCACAGATACGCAGTATTTT
CAISERGMTSGVSTDTQYF
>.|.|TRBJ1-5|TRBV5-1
TGCGCCAGCAGCTTGGAGGAGTCGGGGCAGCCCCAGCATTTT
CASSLEESGQPQHF
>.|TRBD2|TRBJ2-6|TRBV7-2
TGTGCCAGCAGCTTGAACGGGAGGGGGTCTGGGGCCAACGTCCTGACTTTC
CASSLNGRGSGANVLTF
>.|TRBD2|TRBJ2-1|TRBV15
TGTGCCACCAGCATCCGAGCGGGAGGTTACAATGAGCAGTTCTTC
CATSIRAGGYNEQFF
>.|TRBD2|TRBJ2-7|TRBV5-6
TGTGCCAGCACCCTCTACGCGGGAGGAGGGATCGAGCAGTACTTC
CASTLYAGGGIEQYF
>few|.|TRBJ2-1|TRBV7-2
TGTGCCAGCAGCCCCGACATCAATGAGCAGTTCTTC
CASSPDINEQFF